The 26 T cell receptor beta chains presented below share a single source sample, sequenced in a study of T cell repertoires in cytomegalovirus infection (dated by TCRdb to between 2018 and 2021). Per the publication, the treatment or condition label means: in vitro stimulation with specific CMV peptide epitopes to enrich CMV-specific T cells. No antigen is known for these receptors. The instrument was an Illumina HiSeq 1500. TCRdb itself trimmed the public reads at Q25 with fastp, ran MiXCR and retained productive beta chains. Identical CDR3 protein sequences are pooled into one entry, listed with their most common genes and DNA. The sample has about 310,000 distinct CDR3 sequences on record, 20% to 25% of them singletons. The top ten clones comprise about 14% of the sample. Sequencing used cultured PBMCs, obtained from culture after CMV antigen stimulation. These TCRs come from a human donor in good health (CMV status not recorded). Some clones in this sample may be carry-over from other donors' samples.

V usage is TRBV24-1 and J usage is TRBJ2-3; a weak D match, TRBD2 (5 bases). Trimming took off 6 bases at V and 7 bases at J, with 16 bases between the two ends. Germline V lookup: CDR1 KGHDR, CDR2 SFDVKD. The CDR3 length is 14 residues. The chain's CDR3 is CATSREGVGNTQYF. The CDR3 nucleotides read TGTGCCACCAGTCGTGAGGGAGTCGGAAATACGCAGTATTTT.

This clonotype was counted only a few times. The gene calls are TRBV6-6 and TRBJ1-4; weak D call: TRBD1 (5 bases). Germline lookup yields CDR1 MNHNY and CDR2 SVGAGI (reference sequence). The CDR3 sequence is 14 residues long. Deletions cut 11 bases from V and 8 bases from J, with 21 bases between. The chain's CDR3 is CASMRGQGGEKLFF. The CDR3, as DNA: TGTGCCTCCATGCGCGGGCAGGGTGGCGAAAAACTGTTTTTT.

Only a few counts were recorded for this clonotype. The V gene is TRBV28, the J gene TRBJ1-5; tentatively, D is TRBD1 (6 bases). Germline V gene data show CDR1 as MDHEN and CDR2 as SYDVKM. The CDR3 loop spans 15 amino acids. V lost 6 bases and J lost 2, with 14 bases in between. CDR3 coding DNA: TGTGCCAGCAGCCTCAGGGGTGGGGGCAATCAGCCCCAGCATTTT. Amino acid sequence: CASSLRGGGNQPQHF.

This clonotype has just a few counts. This rearrangement joins TRBV28 to TRBJ2-7; the match to TRBD1 covers 8 bases. The J segment lost 3 bases and the V segment lost 3 bases, leaving 13 bases of the junction unmatched. Germline lookup yields CDR1 MDHEN and CDR2 SYDVKM. CDR3 length: 17 residues. The CDR3 is CASSFTPDRAYFYEQYF. The DNA of the CDR3 is TGTGCCAGCAGTTTTACCCCGGACAGGGCCTACTTCTACGAGCAGTACTTC. The variable domain in full, with the rest retrieved from reference TRBV28 and TRBJ2-7, is DVKVTQSSRYLVKRTGEKVFLECVQDMDHENMFWYRQDPGLGLRLIYFSYDVKMKEKGDIPEGYSVSREKKERFSLILESASTNQTSMYLCASSFTPDRAYFYEQYFGPGTRLTVT.

The V call is TRBV15, the J call TRBJ1-1; possibly TRBD1 for D (6 bases). Germline V gives CDR1 LNHNV, CDR2 YYDKDF (reference sequence). CDR3 size: 14 residues. The V and J ends lost 0 bases and 2 bases respectively, with 7 bases between them. The CDR3 loop is CATSRDRGNTEAFF. The CDR3 DNA reads as TGTGCCACCAGCAGAGACAGGGGAAACACTGAAGCTTTCTTT.

The chain employs TRBV6-5 and TRBJ2-7; D not resolved. In germline, CDR1 is MNHEY, CDR2 SVGAGI. V lost 2 bases and J 2 bases, leaving 7 bases between the germline ends. CDR3 size: 13 residues. CDR3 in DNA: TGTGCCAGCAGTTACCGCTCCACCTACGAGCAGTACTTC. Translating it yields CASSYRSTYEQYF.

The rearrangement joins TRBV12-3 or TRBV12-4 to TRBJ1-1; D is uncertain. This CDR3 contains 12 residues. Deletions cut 6 bases from V and 11 bases from J, with 16 bases between. The CDR3 DNA is TGTGCCAGCAGCGCCAGGACGCCTCTTGCTTTCTTT. This gives the protein CASSARTPLAFF.

J is TRBJ1-2 and V is TRBV28, with D maybe TRBD1 (5 bases). V was shortened by 4 bases and J by 2 bases, with 11 bases between the two germline ends. The CDR3 is 14 amino acids. Germline V lookup: CDR1 MDHEN, CDR2 SYDVKM. Here the CDR3 reads CASSSHRGNYGYTF. CDR3 DNA: TGTGCCAGCAGTTCTCACCGGGGGAACTATGGCTACACCTTC.

The V call is TRBV7-2, the J call TRBJ2-7, with D perhaps TRBD2 (6 bases). The V and J ends lost 0 bases and 4 bases respectively, with 13 bases between them. There are 15 residues in the CDR3. Per the germline V gene, CDR1 is SGHTA and CDR2 is FQGNSA. CDR3 nucleotides: TGTGCCAGCAGCTTAGCCTCTCTAGCGCTATACGAGCAGTACTTC. Translation gives CASSLASLALYEQYF.

This chain links TRBV4-1 with TRBJ2-7; D uncertain. This CDR3 has 13 residues. In germline, CDR1 is MGHRA, CDR2 YSYEKL. Trimming shortened V by 0 bases and J by 3 bases, and 6 bases separated the two germline ends. The CDR3 loop is CASSQDLLYEQYF. In DNA, the CDR3 is TGCGCCAGCAGCCAAGATCTTCTCTACGAGCAGTACTTC.

Concerning this clonotype: A read error may produce the germline difference seen at one junction end. This sequence joins TRBV6-6 and TRBJ2-3; 7 positions agree with TRBD1. CDR3 length: 16 amino acids. Germline lookup yields CDR1 MNHNY and CDR2 SVGAGI (reference sequence). The CDR3 nucleotides are TGTGCCAGCAGTTACTCAACAGGGGTATCTGCATATACGCTGTATTTT. It encodes CASSYSTGVSAYTLYF.

This chain links TRBV9 with TRBJ2-5; 8 bases align to TRBD1. Trimming cost V 2 bases and J 6 bases; bases outside gene matches: 9. The CDR3 contains 15 residues. The germline V gene has CDR1 SGDLS and CDR2 YYNGEE. The CDR3 here is CASSVDGTGGQTQYF. The DNA for the CDR3 is TGTGCCAGCAGCGTCGACGGGACAGGCGGACAGACCCAGTACTTC.

There are many counts of this clonotype. This chain links TRBV7-8 with TRBJ2-5; TRBD1 agrees at 12 bases. This CDR3 spans 15 amino acids. The germline V gene has CDR1 SGHVS and CDR2 FQNEAQ. After removal of 4 bases from V and 1 base from J, the junction contained 1 base not matched to a gene. The CDR3 DNA follows: TGTGCCAGCAGCTCGGGACAGGGGGCCCAAGAGACCCAGTACTTC. Amino acids: CASSSGQGAQETQYF. The full variable domain, in which reference TRBV7-8 and TRBJ2-5 provide the parts outside the CDR3, is GAGVSQSPRYKVAKRGQDVALRCDPISGHVSLFWYQQALGQGPEFLTYFQNEAQLDKSGLPSDRFFAERPEGSVSTLKIQRTQQEDSAVYLCASSSGQGAQETQYFGPGTRLLVL.

The V call is TRBV19, the J call TRBJ2-1; the match to TRBD2 covers 9 bases. The CDR3 is made up of 15 amino acids. V shed 9 bases and J 2 bases; nucleotides not matched to a gene: 8. Germline lookup yields CDR1 LNHDA and CDR2 SQIVND (reference sequence). In nucleotides, the CDR3 is TGTGCCAGCCCCCCAGCGGGAGGTCCCTACAATGAGCAGTTCTTC. It specifies CASPPAGGPYNEQFF.

In this sample, this clonotype turned up a few times. The J gene is TRBJ2-1, the V gene TRBV10-3; TRBD2 matches at 7 bases. The V gene's germline CDR1 is ENHRY and CDR2 SYGVKD. With V trimmed by 5 bases and J by 3 bases, 10 bases remained unmatched. The CDR3 totals 16 residues. Here the CDR3 DNA reads TGTGCCATCAGTTCTAGCGGTTCCGGGGTCTACAATGAGCAGTTCTTC. It codes for CAISSSGSGVYNEQFF.

In its sample, this clonotype was seen many times. The V and J genes are TRBV6-1 and TRBJ2-1; the D is unclear. Germline CDR1 MNHNS, CDR2 SASEGT. Trimming removed 4 bases at V and 3 bases at J, with 10 bases between. The CDR3 contains 14 residues. CDR3 sequence: CASSVSPVYNEQFF. The CDR3 region has the DNA TGTGCCAGCAGTGTTAGCCCCGTCTACAATGAGCAGTTCTTC.

In its sample, this clonotype was seen a few times. The chain joins TRBV12-3 or TRBV12-4 to TRBJ2-7, with 8 bases aligning to TRBD2. Losses at the gene ends were 1 base for V and 2 bases for J; bases not matched to a gene: 4. CDR3 size: 15 residues. This CDR3 reads CASSLGAGAPYEQYF. DNA of the CDR3: TGTGCCAGCAGTTTAGGAGCGGGAGCCCCCTACGAGCAGTACTTC.

The chain employs TRBV5-8 and TRBJ2-3; D unclear. Deletions cut 4 bases from V and 2 bases from J, with 17 bases between. There are 16 residues in the CDR3. Germline assignment: CDR1 SGHTS and CDR2 YDEGEE. DNA of the CDR3: TGTGCCAGCAGCCTCGCTGGGCGAACTTTCACAGATACGCAGTATTTT. Amino acid sequence: CASSLAGRTFTDTQYF.

This clonotype was seen only a few times. The rearrangement joins TRBV20-1 to TRBJ1-3; 10 bases align to TRBD1. The CDR3 is made up of 16 amino acids. The germline gives CDR1 DFQATT, CDR2 SNEGSKA (reference sequence). The trim removed 6 bases at V and 0 bases at J, leaving 8 bases unmatched. The CDR3, as DNA: TGCAGTGCCCCAATGGGACAGGGGCACTCTGGAAACACCATATATTTT. Its protein product is CSAPMGQGHSGNTIYF.

This chain connects TRBV28 to TRBJ1-5; D gene uncertain. V was trimmed by 2 bases and J by 4 bases, leaving 9 bases between them. In germline, CDR1 is MDHEN, CDR2 SYDVKM. The length of the CDR3 is 14 residues. The CDR3 DNA is TGTGCCAGCAGTTTAGTGTTAGCGAATCAGCCCCAGCATTTT. This gives the protein CASSLVLANQPQHF.

This clonotype was found a few times. The V gene is TRBV27, the J gene TRBJ2-1, with D maybe TRBD1 (6 bases). The CDR3 has 16 residues. The V gene lost 3 bases and the J gene lost 5 bases, with 17 bases spanning the gap. CDR1 is MNHEY, CDR2 SMNVEV, per germline (reference sequence). The chain's CDR3 is CASSLLGRGSNNEQFF. CDR3 sequence (DNA): TGTGCCAGCAGTTTGCTCGGCAGGGGTTCTAACAATGAGCAGTTCTTC.

The chain recombines TRBV7-3 with TRBJ2-1; 13 nucleotides align to TRBD2. Germline V CDR1 and CDR2: SGHTA, FQGTGA. The V gene end was trimmed by 0 bases and the J gene end by 7 bases; junction bases not matched to a gene: 6. This CDR3 has 17 amino acids. CDR3 coding DNA: TGTGCCAGCAGCTTAACGCAACTAGCGGGAGGGGTGAATGAGCAGTTCTTC. Translated, it gives CASSLTQLAGGVNEQFF.

This clonotype was seen at least ten times. The chain joins TRBV12-3 or TRBV12-4 to TRBJ2-1; D perhaps matches TRBD1 (6 bases). The germline V and J ends were trimmed by 5 bases and 0 bases, with 14 bases remaining between them. This CDR3 is built from 16 residues. The CDR3 DNA is TGTGCCAGCAGTATGGGTAGGGGGAGCTCCTACAATGAGCAGTTCTTC. Amino acids: CASSMGRGSSYNEQFF.

There are a few counts of this clonotype. The chain joins TRBV24-1 to TRBJ2-3, with TRBD2 as a possible D gene (5 bases). V shed 4 bases and J shed 2 bases, with 15 bases lying between them. CDR3 length equals 16 residues. Germline loops: CDR1 KGHDR, CDR2 SFDVKD. In DNA form, the CDR3 reads TGTGCCACCAGTGACCGGACTGACCCGACCACAGATACGCAGTATTTT. Its translation is CATSDRTDPTTDTQYF.

This clonotype was recorded at least ten times. The gene calls are TRBV7-2 and TRBJ1-6; D possibly corresponds to TRBD1 (5 bases). This CDR3 spans 13 amino acids. Germline V CDR1 and CDR2: SGHTA, FQGNSA. Trimming took 2 bases from V and 9 from J, leaving 8 bases between them. This chain's CDR3 is CASSLPGPSPLHF. The CDR3 DNA reads TGTGCCAGCAGCTTACCAGGGCCTTCACCCCTCCACTTT. Full variable domain (rest looked up from reference TRBV7-2 and TRBJ1-6): GAGVSQSPSNKVTEKGKDVELRCDPISGHTALYWYRQSLGQGLEFLIYFQGNSAPDKSGLPSDRFSAERTGGSVSTLTIQRTQQEDSAVYLCASSLPGPSPLHFGNGTRLTVT.

The CDR3: CASSLRDSNQPQHF. As DNA, the CDR3 is TGTGCCAGCAGCTTGAGGGATAGCAATCAGCCCCAGCATTTT. The rearrangement uses TRBV5-4 and TRBJ1-5; D is ambiguous. This CDR3 is 14 amino acids long. Germline V gene sequence: CDR1 SGHNT, CDR2 YYREEE (reference sequence). V was clipped by 1 base and J by 0 bases, with 5 bases between them.